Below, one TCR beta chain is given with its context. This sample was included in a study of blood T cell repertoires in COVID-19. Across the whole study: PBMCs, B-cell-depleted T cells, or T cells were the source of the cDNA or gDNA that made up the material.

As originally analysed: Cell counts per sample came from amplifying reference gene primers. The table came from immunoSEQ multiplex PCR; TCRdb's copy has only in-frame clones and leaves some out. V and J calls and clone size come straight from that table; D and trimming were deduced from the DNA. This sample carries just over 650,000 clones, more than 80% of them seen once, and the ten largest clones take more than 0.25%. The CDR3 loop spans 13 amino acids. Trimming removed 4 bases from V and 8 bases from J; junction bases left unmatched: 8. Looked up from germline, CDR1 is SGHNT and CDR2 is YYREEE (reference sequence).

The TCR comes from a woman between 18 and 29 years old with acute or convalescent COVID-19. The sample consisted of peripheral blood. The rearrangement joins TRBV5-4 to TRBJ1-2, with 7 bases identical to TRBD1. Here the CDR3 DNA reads TGTGCCAGCAGCATTGGACAGGCTCAAGGCTACACCTTC. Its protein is CASSIGQAQGYTF. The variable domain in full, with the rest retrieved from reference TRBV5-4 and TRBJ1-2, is ETGVTQSPTHLIKTRGQQVTLRCSSQSGHNTVSWYQQALGQGPQFIFQYYREEENGRGNFPPRFSGLQFPNYSSELNVNALELDDSALYLCASSIGQAQGYTFGSGTRLTVV.